Listed here are 23 T cell receptor beta chains from one sample, sequenced in a study of cytomegalovirus exposure and HLA in healthy donors. Some clones are missing from TCRdb's copy, which holds only in-frame ones; the method was immunoSEQ multiplex PCR. The data show roughly 150,000 clones, approximately 96% seen once. The sequencing sample was made of PBMCs. The receptor set was obtained from a woman aged 18-29 years in good health and CMV-seronegative.

This clone has only one observation. The V gene is TRBV18, the J gene TRBJ2-1, with TRBD2 matching over 9 bases. The ends lost 6 bases at V and 9 bases at J; junction bases unmatched: 6. This CDR3 contains 13 residues. The germline CDR1 and CDR2 sequences are KGHSH and LQKENI. CDR3 loop: CASSGTSYTEQFF. The DNA of the CDR3 is TGTGCCAGCTCTGGGACTAGCTATACTGAGCAGTTCTTC.

The chain employs TRBV6-5 and TRBJ2-2, with D unresolved. CDR3 length: 12 residues. CDR1 is MNHEY, CDR2 SVGAGI, per germline. The V end was cut by 0 bases, the J end by 7 bases, with 3 bases between. As DNA, the CDR3 is TGTGCCAGCAGTTACTCCGGCGGGGAGCTGTTTTTT. This sequence encodes CASSYSGGELFF.

This clone was counted a few times. The chain joins TRBV9 to TRBJ1-6; D gene uncertain. Trimming took off 4 bases at V and 8 bases at J, with 13 bases between the two ends. This CDR3 region has 14 residues. CDR1 and CDR2 from the germline V gene are SGDLS and YYNGEE. CDR3 amino acids: CASSLGGRDSPLHF. Written as DNA, the CDR3 is TGTGCCAGCAGCCTGGGAGGGCGAGATTCACCCCTCCACTTT.

This chain uses TRBV27 with TRBJ1-5; a weak D match, TRBD1 (6 bases). CDR1 and CDR2 (germline): MNHEY, SMNVEV (reference sequence). The CDR3 is 17 amino acids. Trimming took off 5 bases at V and 1 base at J, with 18 bases between the two ends. The CDR3: CASSPQSRGDSNQPQHF. The CDR3 nucleotides read TGTGCCAGCAGTCCCCAATCCAGGGGTGACAGCAATCAGCCCCAGCATTTT.

The rearrangement links TRBV18 to TRBJ2-5; possibly TRBD2 for D (5 bases). CDR3 size: 14 residues. CDR1 is KGHSH, CDR2 LQKENI, per germline. Trimming removed 3 bases from V and 4 bases from J, with 12 bases in between. Here the CDR3 reads CASSPDRGRETQYF. The CDR3 DNA reads TGTGCCAGCTCACCGGACCGAGGGAGAGAGACCCAGTACTTC.

This clone is a singleton in its sample. V and J are TRBV27 and TRBJ1-2, with D perhaps matching TRBD1 (5 bases). Germline values: CDR1 MNHEY, CDR2 SMNVEV (reference sequence). The CDR3 is made up of 15 amino acids. The germline V and J ends were trimmed by 7 bases and 1 base, with 16 bases remaining between them. The CDR3 DNA follows: TGTGCCAGCACCCCCCGTCGGGACTTTAACTATGGCTACACCTTC. Its protein product is CASTPRRDFNYGYTF.

V is TRBV5-1 and J is TRBJ2-3, with 12 bases that match TRBD2. This CDR3 is 14 amino acids long. V was pared by 7 bases and J by 5 bases, with 5 bases of the junction left unmatched. From germline, CDR1 is SGHRS and CDR2 YFSETQ. The CDR3 sequence: CASFMTSGGDTQYF. The DNA for the CDR3 is TGCGCCAGCTTCATGACTAGCGGGGGAGATACGCAGTATTTT.

This clone was found once. The chain links TRBV18 to TRBJ1-4, with 7 bases lining up with TRBD1. Trimming at V came to 8 bases and at J to 7 bases, leaving 13 bases not matched to a gene. The CDR3 loop spans 15 amino acids. Germline loops: CDR1 KGHSH, CDR2 LQKENI. DNA for the CDR3: TGTGCCAGCACCACGCTCGAGGGGACAGCTGAAAAACTGTTTTTT. Its translation: CASTTLEGTAEKLFF.

This clone was detected once. The rearrangement joins TRBV5-1 to TRBJ1-6; maybe TRBD1 (5 bases). The germline gives CDR1 SGHRS, CDR2 YFSETQ. V was cut by 0 bases and J by 7 bases, with 5 bases left in between. This CDR3 has 13 residues. CDR3 loop: CASSLGQNSPLHF. CDR3 in DNA: TGCGCCAGCAGCTTGGGACAGAATTCACCCCTCCACTTT.

J is TRBJ2-3 and V is TRBV5-4, with 10 bases that match TRBD2. Germline V lookup: CDR1 SGHNT, CDR2 YYREEE (reference sequence). This CDR3 comprises 15 residues. V lost 6 bases to trimming and J lost 3 bases; unmatched junction nucleotides: 7. The CDR3 region is CASKQRGGSTDTQYF. The CDR3 nucleotides read TGTGCCAGCAAACAGCGGGGGGGCAGTACAGATACGCAGTATTTT.

This rearrangement joins TRBV6-1 to TRBJ1-1; a possible D gene is TRBD1 (6 bases). V lost 8 bases and J lost 2, with 15 bases in between. This CDR3 is 14 amino acids long. Per germline, CDR1 MNHNS and CDR2 SASEGT. The CDR3 loop reads CASSPGTPNTEAFF. DNA of the CDR3: TGTGCCAGCTCGCCCGGGACACCAAACACTGAAGCTTTCTTT.

The genes are TRBV6-1 and TRBJ2-3; 7 bases agree with TRBD1. The V segment lost 6 bases and the J segment 0 bases; nucleotides outside the gene matches: 6. This CDR3 has 15 residues. Germline lookup yields CDR1 MNHNS and CDR2 SASEGT. Here the CDR3 reads CASSNRGVSTDTQYF. For the CDR3, the DNA is TGTGCCAGCAGCAACAGGGGAGTAAGCACAGATACGCAGTATTTT.

The chain joins TRBV7-2 to TRBJ1-6; D is possibly TRBD1 (5 bases). The CDR3 is 16 residues long. Germline values: CDR1 SGHTA, CDR2 FQGNSA. Trimming took off 1 base at V and 4 bases at J, with 11 bases between the two ends. For the CDR3, the DNA is TGTGCCAGCAGCTTAGAGGGGCCTAAATATAATTCACCCCTCCACTTT. Encoded protein: CASSLEGPKYNSPLHF.

J is TRBJ1-2 and V is TRBV25-1, with 7 bases that match TRBD1. Per the germline V gene, CDR1 is MGHDK and CDR2 is SYGVNS. V gave up 3 bases and J gave up 0 bases; unmatched junction bases: 7. The CDR3 is 16 amino acids. The CDR3 nucleotides are TGTGCCAGCAGTGATCCCAGACAGGGAACTAACTATGGCTACACCTTC. Translating it yields CASSDPRQGTNYGYTF.

The chain carries TRBV2 and TRBJ2-5; D not certain. CDR3 size: 14 residues. V lost 2 bases and J lost 4, with 11 bases in between. Germline assignment: CDR1 SNHLY and CDR2 FYNNEI. The CDR3 nucleotides read TGTGCCAGCAGTGAAAGTCCTAGAGGAGAGACCCAGTACTTC. Translated, it gives CASSESPRGETQYF.

This chain links TRBV7-6 with TRBJ2-7; no reliable D call. The CDR3 loop spans 13 amino acids. CDR1 is SGHVS, CDR2 FNYEAQ, per germline. Trimming pared 5 bases from V and 3 bases from J, leaving 11 bases between. CDR3 sequence reads: CASSPSIGYEQYF. CDR3 sequence (DNA): TGTGCCAGCAGCCCATCGATCGGCTACGAGCAGTACTTC.

This rearrangement joins TRBV19 to TRBJ2-1, with TRBD2 as a possible D gene (5 bases). Germline CDR1 and CDR2: LNHDA and SQIVND (reference sequence). Trimming took 3 bases from V and 4 from J, leaving 19 bases between them. This CDR3 has 17 amino acids. The DNA for the CDR3 is TGTGCCAGTAGTATGGATCCCCTAGCTATATATTACAATGAGCAGTTCTTC. This encodes CASSMDPLAIYYNEQFF. Full variable domain (outside the CDR3, taken from reference TRBV19 and TRBJ2-1): DGGITQSPKYLFRKEGQNVTLSCEQNLNHDAMYWYRQDPGQGLRLIYYSQIVNDFQKGDIAEGYSVSREKKESFPLTVTSAQKNPTAFYLCASSMDPLAIYYNEQFFGPGTRLTVL.

CDR3: CASSYQRTSGYEQYF. CDR3 nucleotide sequence: TGTGCCAGCAGTTACCAGAGGACTAGCGGATACGAGCAGTACTTC. V usage is TRBV6-5 and J usage is TRBJ2-7; 10 nucleotides align to TRBD2. This CDR3 contains 15 residues. Trimming removed 2 bases from V and 4 bases from J; junction bases left unmatched: 5. Germline CDR1 MNHEY, CDR2 SVGAGI.

V usage is TRBV5-1 and J usage is TRBJ2-3, with D tentatively TRBD2 (5 bases). The CDR3 covers 20 residues. V lost 0 bases, J lost 0 bases, and 23 bases lay in between. CDR1 SGHRS and CDR2 YFSETQ come from the germline V gene. The CDR3 sequence is CASSLAEDGPRSGSTDTQYF. As DNA, the CDR3 is TGCGCCAGCAGCTTGGCCGAGGACGGCCCCCGGAGCGGTAGCACAGATACGCAGTATTTT.

V is TRBV10-3 and J is TRBJ2-2; 11 nucleotides agree with TRBD1. The germline gives CDR1 ENHRY, CDR2 SYGVKD. With V trimmed by 6 bases and J by 3 bases, 3 bases remained unmatched. This CDR3 is built from 15 residues. The CDR3 coding sequence is TGTGCCATCAGGGGGACAGGGGGACACACCGGGGAGCTGTTTTTT. Amino acids: CAIRGTGGHTGELFF.

This chain links TRBV19 with TRBJ2-2; TRBD1 matches at 7 bases. Trimming removed 6 bases from V and 2 bases from J; junction bases left unmatched: 6. The CDR3 is 15 residues long. CDR1 and CDR2 (germline): LNHDA, SQIVND (reference sequence). CDR3 nucleotide sequence: TGTGCCAGTAGGACGACAGGGTTAAACACCGGGGAGCTGTTTTTT. Protein product: CASRTTGLNTGELFF.

J is TRBJ2-7 and V is TRBV15; maybe TRBD1 (5 bases). V was cut by 0 bases and J by 3 bases, with 9 bases left in between. Germline CDR1 is LNHNV and CDR2 is YYDKDF (reference sequence). This CDR3 has 14 residues. The DNA for the CDR3 is TGTGCCACCAGCAGAGAGGCAGGGCTCTACGAGCAGTACTTC. This encodes CATSREAGLYEQYF.

On this clone: Other DNA sequences in this specimen translate into the identical CDR3. In DNA form, the CDR3 reads TGTGCCAGCAGCAGGGCTCGGGACAGGTCACCCCTCCACTTT. Its translation: CASSRARDRSPLHF. The rearrangement links TRBV2 to TRBJ1-6; 8 nucleotides line up with TRBD1. Trimming removed 6 bases from V and 10 bases from J; junction bases left unmatched: 8. The V gene's germline CDR1 is SNHLY and CDR2 FYNNEI. The CDR3 consists of 14 residues.